This T cell receptor beta chain is from a study of spatial heterogeneity in lung cancer. Study findings and constraints: Expanded tumor TCRs that were ubiquitous appeared in blood more at resection than follow-up.

Germline V gives CDR1 WSHSY, CDR2 SAAADI. Unmatched junction bases numbered 3, after V lost 2 bases and J lost 8 bases. The length of the CDR3 is 13 residues. Time point of the sample: blood at routine non-recurrence follow-up after resection. All TCR cDNA molecules were individually tagged with a unique molecular identifier. TCRdb re-called the 5' RACE reads through MiXCR, storing one row per CDR3 protein. The sample gives under 20,000 distinct CDR3 sequences, 9% to 10% of which show up once; 30% to 45% is in the top ten. This clonotype was observed a few times. Antigen unknown. The rearrangement links TRBV10-2 to TRBJ2-1, with TRBD1 identical over 7 bases. This receptor was identified in a female donor with early-stage non-small cell lung cancer. The specimen was PBMCs, collected at follow-up. The CDR3 DNA sequence: TGCGCCAGCAGTGAGCGAGGGGGCCATGAGCAGTTCTTC. Its translation: CASSERGGHEQFF.